This T cell receptor (beta chain) was identified in a study of blood T cell repertoires in COVID-19. Background on the study: Sites across the United States, Italy and Spain contributed samples from acute and convalescent COVID-19.

Recruited during active infection, patients (from Seattle) were subsequently followed longitudinally. The CDR3 is 18 residues long. Authors' data handling: For nucleated cells, counts were estimated from reference gene primer amplification. The assay was immunoSEQ multiplex PCR, and TCRdb's table has in-frame clones only and misses some. That table is the source of V, J and clone size, and D and trimming were worked out from the DNA. The sample records some 270,000 clones, about four fifths being singletons. This clonotype was obtained from a person aged 70 to 85 with COVID-19, enrolled during active disease. The chain uses TRBV21-1 and TRBJ2-7; the table's TRBD1 call for D was not verified on the DNA. TRBV21-1 is a pseudogene locus. The sample comprised peripheral blood. The DNA for the CDR3 is TGTGCCAGCAGCAGCGGACATAGGTTCTCCGTGGAAACCTACGAGCAGTACTTC. It is translated as CASSSGHRFSVETYEQYF.